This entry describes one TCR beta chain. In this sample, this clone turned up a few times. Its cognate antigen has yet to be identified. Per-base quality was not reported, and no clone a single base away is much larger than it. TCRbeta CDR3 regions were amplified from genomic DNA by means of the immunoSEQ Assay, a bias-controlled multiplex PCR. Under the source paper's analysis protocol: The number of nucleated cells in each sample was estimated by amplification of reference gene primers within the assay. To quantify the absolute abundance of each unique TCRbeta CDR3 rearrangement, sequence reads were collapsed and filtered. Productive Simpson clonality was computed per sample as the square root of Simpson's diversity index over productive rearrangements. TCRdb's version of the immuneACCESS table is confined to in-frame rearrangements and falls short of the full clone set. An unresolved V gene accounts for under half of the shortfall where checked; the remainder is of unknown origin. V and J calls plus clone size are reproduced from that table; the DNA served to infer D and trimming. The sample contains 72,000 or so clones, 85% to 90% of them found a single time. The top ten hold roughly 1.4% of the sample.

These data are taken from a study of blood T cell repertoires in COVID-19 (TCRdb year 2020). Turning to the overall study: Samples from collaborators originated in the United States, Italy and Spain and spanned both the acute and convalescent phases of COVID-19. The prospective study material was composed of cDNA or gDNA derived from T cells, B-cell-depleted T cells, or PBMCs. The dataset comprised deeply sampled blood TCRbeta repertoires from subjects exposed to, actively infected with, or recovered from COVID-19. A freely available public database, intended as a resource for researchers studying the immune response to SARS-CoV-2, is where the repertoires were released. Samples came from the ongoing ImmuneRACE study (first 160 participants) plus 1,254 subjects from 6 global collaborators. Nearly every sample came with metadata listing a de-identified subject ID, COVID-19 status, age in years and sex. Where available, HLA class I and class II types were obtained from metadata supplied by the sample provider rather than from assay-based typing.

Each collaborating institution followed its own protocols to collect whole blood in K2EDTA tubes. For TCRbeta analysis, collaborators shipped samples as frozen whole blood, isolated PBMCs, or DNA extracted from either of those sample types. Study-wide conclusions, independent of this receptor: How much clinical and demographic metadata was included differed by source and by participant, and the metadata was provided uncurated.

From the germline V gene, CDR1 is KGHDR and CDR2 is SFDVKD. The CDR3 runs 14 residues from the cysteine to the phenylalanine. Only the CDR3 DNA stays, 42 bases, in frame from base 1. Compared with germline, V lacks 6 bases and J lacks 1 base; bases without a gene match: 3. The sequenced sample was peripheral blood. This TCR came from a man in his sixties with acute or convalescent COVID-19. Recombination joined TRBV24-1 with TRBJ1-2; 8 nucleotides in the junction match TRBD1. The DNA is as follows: TGTGCCACCAGTCAGGGGGCCCTTAACTATGGCTACACCTTC. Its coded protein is CATSQGALNYGYTF.